The 21 T cell receptor beta chains given below trace back to one sample, sequenced in a study of Ad26.COV2.S vaccination and SARS-CoV-2 variants. As for treatment: about 20 received Ad26.COV2.S at low or high dose, single or two shots; a few received placebo; per-sample allocation not given. The samples were gathered on day 63 after the first injection of vaccine or placebo. Generated by immunoSEQ multiplex PCR, the TCRdb table keeps only in-frame clones and is missing some. The sample lists about 350,000 clones, approximately 85% seen once, with approximately 3.5% in the top ten. Specimen: peripheral blood, collected in a trial of Ad26.COV2.S vaccine versus placebo. These TCRs come from a person between 18 and 59 years old who received the Ad26.COV2.S COVID-19 vaccine or a placebo.

Written as DNA, the CDR3 is TGTGCTAGTGGTCCCCGGGACAGGGGAACAGATACGCAGTATTTT. This translates into CASGPRDRGTDTQYF. The rearrangement joins TRBV12-5 to TRBJ2-3, with 10 bases that match TRBD1. Looked up from germline, CDR1 is LGHNT and CDR2 is FRNRAP. V dropped 5 bases and J dropped 3; count of bases not matched to a gene: 5. The CDR3 length is 15 residues.

Details on this clone: In the same sample, other DNA sequences code for this CDR3. DNA of the CDR3: TGTGCCAGCAGCTTAGGCCGAGCCTACGAGCAGTACTTC. Its translation: CASSLGRAYEQYF. The V call is TRBV13, the J call TRBJ2-7; no firm D call. V was trimmed by 0 bases and J by 2 bases, leaving 5 bases between them. Looked up from germline, CDR1 is PRHDT and CDR2 is FYEKMQ (reference sequence). The CDR3 extends over 13 amino acids.

This clone occurred many times. V is TRBV3-1 (or the pseudogene TRBV3-2) and J is TRBJ2-3, with TRBD1 as a possible D gene (6 bases). The CDR3 contains 13 residues. The V end lost 4 bases, the J end lost 5 bases, and 10 bases lay between the germline ends. The germline gives CDR1 LGHDT, CDR2 YNNKEL (reference sequence). CDR3 in amino acids: CASSRQVQDTQYF. The CDR3 DNA sequence: TGTGCCAGCAGCCGACAGGTCCAAGATACGCAGTATTTT.

V usage is TRBV28 and J usage is TRBJ1-2; the D gene is possibly TRBD1 (5 bases). V was cut by 7 bases and J by 1 base, with 19 bases left in between. Germline V gene data show CDR1 as MDHEN and CDR2 as SYDVKM. The CDR3 spans 16 residues. The DNA of the CDR3 is TGTGCCAGCAAACTCTACGGCAGGGAAGTTAACTATGGCTACACCTTC. As protein: CASKLYGREVNYGYTF.

The chain links TRBV9 to TRBJ2-5, with D perhaps matching TRBD1 or TRBD2 (5 bases each). Germline V gene sequence: CDR1 SGDLS, CDR2 YYNGEE. This CDR3 has 15 residues. CDR3 residues: CASSLGVPAQETQYF. CDR3 nucleotides: TGTGCTTCATCTTTGGGGGTCCCCGCCCAAGAGACCCAGTACTTC.

In regard to this clone: Other nucleotide sequences in the sample specify the same CDR3. The chain joins TRBV28 to TRBJ1-5, with unresolved D. The CDR3 covers 12 residues. Germline V CDR1 and CDR2: MDHEN, SYDVKM. V lost 4 bases and J lost 5, with 6 bases in between. The CDR3 here is CASSSVDQPQHF. Here the CDR3 DNA reads TGTGCCAGCAGTTCGGTAGATCAGCCCCAGCATTTT.

The V gene is TRBV10-3, the J gene TRBJ2-3; tentative D call: TRBD2 (6 bases). CDR1 and CDR2 from the germline V gene are ENHRY and SYGVKD. CDR3 length: 15 amino acids. The V and J ends lost 10 bases and 2 bases respectively, with 19 bases between them. CDR3 sequence: CATQESGDYTDTQYF. The DNA for the CDR3 is TGTGCCACCCAGGAATCGGGGGATTACACAGATACGCAGTATTTT.

This rearrangement joins TRBV25-1 to TRBJ2-3, with D perhaps assigned TRBD1 or TRBD2 (5 bases each). V dropped 4 bases and J dropped 2 bases, with 10 bases sitting between them. There are 14 residues in the CDR3. Germline V CDR1 and CDR2: MGHDK, SYGVNS. The CDR3 reads CASSGGFITDTQYF. The CDR3 nucleotides read TGTGCCAGCAGTGGGGGGTTTATCACAGATACGCAGTATTTT.

The chain joins TRBV7-9 to TRBJ1-2; D possibly corresponds to TRBD1 (6 bases). Between the trimmed V and J ends, which lost 5 bases and 6 bases, there was a span of 16 bases. CDR3 size: 14 residues. Germline-derived CDR1 and CDR2 are SEHNR and FQNEAQ (reference sequence). CDR3 in DNA: TGTGCCAGCAGCGCCCCAGGAGGGGGGGATGGCTACACCTTC. Translated: CASSAPGGGDGYTF.

V and J are TRBV6-2 or TRBV6-3 and TRBJ1-6; no definite D call. Germline CDR1 and CDR2: MNHEY and SVGEGT. The CDR3 is made up of 12 amino acids. V lost 0 bases and J lost 8, with 2 bases in between. CDR3 bases: TGTGCCAGCAGTTACTCCTATTCACCCCTCCACTTT. Translated, it gives CASSYSYSPLHF.

V usage is TRBV7-2 and J usage is TRBJ2-7, with D perhaps given as TRBD1 or TRBD2 (5 bases each). The CDR3 extends over 17 amino acids. With 1 base removed from V and 0 bases from J, the gap between germline ends came to 16 bases. Germline-derived CDR1 and CDR2 are SGHTA and FQGNSA. CDR3 residues: CASSLVYWDVSSYEQYF. The CDR3 DNA is TGTGCCAGCAGCTTAGTTTACTGGGACGTAAGCTCCTACGAGCAGTACTTC.

The chain couples TRBV25-1 to TRBJ1-1; TRBD1 matches 8 bases. With 7 bases clipped from V and 3 bases from J, the junction kept 7 bases outside the gene matches. Germline CDR1 MGHDK, CDR2 SYGVNS. The CDR3 runs to 14 residues. The CDR3 DNA sequence: TGTGCCAGCACCCGAGGGACAGGTCACACTGAAGCTTTCTTT. This translates into CASTRGTGHTEAFF.

The rearrangement uses TRBV9 and TRBJ2-2; TRBD2 matches at 15 bases. The CDR3 spans 21 residues. Germline loops: CDR1 SGDLS, CDR2 YYNGEE. V was clipped by 3 bases and J by 3 bases; unmatched bases: 15. In DNA form, the CDR3 reads TGTGCCAGCAGCGACACAAAAACCGGGACTAGCGGGGGGTCGGACACCGGGGAGCTGTTTTTT. It codes for CASSDTKTGTSGGSDTGELFF. Full variable domain (remainder filled in from reference TRBV9 and TRBJ2-2): DSGVTQTPKHLITATGQRVTLRCSPRSGDLSVYWYQQSLDQGLQFLIQYYNGEERAKGNILERFSAQQFPDLHSELNLSSLELGDSALYFCASSDTKTGTSGGSDTGELFFGEGSRLTVL.

The chain links TRBV10-1 to TRBJ2-5, with 10 bases identical to TRBD2. J was trimmed by 4 bases and V by 4 bases; bases with no gene match: 12. Per the germline V gene, CDR1 is WNHNN and CDR2 is SYGVQD (reference sequence). The CDR3 sequence is 17 residues long. CDR3 sequence: CASSGRLISGRRETQYF. CDR3 sequence (DNA): TGCGCCAGCAGTGGACGGCTAATTAGCGGGAGGAGAGAGACCCAGTACTTC.

The genes are TRBV30 and TRBJ2-7; no clear D gene. The CDR3 is made up of 12 amino acids. From germline, CDR1 is GTSNPN and CDR2 SVGIG (reference sequence). V dropped 0 bases and J dropped 1 base, with 4 bases sitting between them. The CDR3 DNA follows: TGTGCCTGGAGTGTTTCATCCTACGAGCAGTACTTC. Translated: CAWSVSSYEQYF.

V is TRBV7-9 and J is TRBJ2-1; no firm D call. Trimming removed 4 bases from V and 10 bases from J, with 11 bases in between. The CDR3 is 12 residues long. The germline gives CDR1 SEHNR, CDR2 FQNEAQ (reference sequence). The CDR3 spells CASSSTIGEQFF. CDR3 in DNA: TGTGCCAGCAGCTCCACCATCGGGGAGCAGTTCTTC.

The chain carries TRBV7-9 and TRBJ2-2, with 12 bases fitting TRBD1. The trim removed 5 bases at V and 5 bases at J, leaving 9 bases unmatched. Germline V gives CDR1 SEHNR, CDR2 FQNEAQ (reference sequence). The CDR3 extends over 17 amino acids. The CDR3 region has the DNA TGTGCCAGCAGCCACCGGGACAGGGGGCGCGGTACCGGGGAGCTGTTTTTT. This codes for CASSHRDRGRGTGELFF. The whole variable domain, filled in from reference TRBV7-9 and TRBJ2-2, reads DTGVSQNPRHKITKRGQNVTFRCDPISEHNRLYWYRQTLGQGPEFLTYFQNEAQLEKSRLLSDRFSAERPKGSFSTLEIQRTEQGDSAMYLCASSHRDRGRGTGELFFGEGSRLTVL.

This clone was observed a handful of times. V is TRBV7-6 and J is TRBJ2-2; perhaps TRBD1 as D (6 bases). The CDR3 totals 15 residues. V was clipped by 5 bases and J by 2 bases, with 12 bases between them. Germline V CDR1 and CDR2: SGHVS, FNYEAQ. The CDR3: CASSLWTENTGELFF. The CDR3 DNA reads as TGTGCCAGCAGCCTTTGGACAGAAAACACCGGGGAGCTGTTTTTT.

This chain links TRBV19 with TRBJ2-3, with 8 bases aligning to TRBD1. In germline, CDR1 is LNHDA, CDR2 SQIVND (reference sequence). This CDR3 region has 15 residues. The V and J ends lost 4 bases and 0 bases, in that order; junction bases with no gene match: 3. CDR3 DNA: TGTGCCAGTAGTAGGACAGGGTCCAGCACAGATACGCAGTATTTT. Protein sequence: CASSRTGSSTDTQYF. Full variable domain (rest looked up from reference TRBV19 and TRBJ2-3): DGGITQSPKYLFRKEGQNVTLSCEQNLNHDAMYWYRQDPGQGLRLIYYSQIVNDFQKGDIAEGYSVSREKKESFPLTVTSAQKNPTAFYLCASSRTGSSTDTQYFGPGTRLTVL.

The chain recombines TRBV20-1 with TRBJ2-1; the D gene is possibly TRBD2 (5 bases). CDR1 is DFQATT, CDR2 SNEGSKA, per germline (reference sequence). There are 14 residues in the CDR3. With 3 bases removed from V and 9 bases from J, the gap between germline ends came to 18 bases. In nucleotides, the CDR3 is TGCAGTGCTAGTAGAGGGTACGCCAGTGGTGAGCAGTTCTTC. Its translation: CSASRGYASGEQFF.

The chain combines TRBV6-5 with TRBJ2-2, with 7 bases identical to TRBD2. V shed 7 bases, J shed 0 bases, and the junction held 5 bases outside the gene matches. The germline V gene has CDR1 MNHEY and CDR2 SVGAGI. This CDR3 comprises 15 residues. CDR3 protein: CASTNGLANTGELFF. The DNA for the CDR3 is TGTGCCAGCACCAACGGACTAGCGAACACCGGGGAGCTGTTTTTT.